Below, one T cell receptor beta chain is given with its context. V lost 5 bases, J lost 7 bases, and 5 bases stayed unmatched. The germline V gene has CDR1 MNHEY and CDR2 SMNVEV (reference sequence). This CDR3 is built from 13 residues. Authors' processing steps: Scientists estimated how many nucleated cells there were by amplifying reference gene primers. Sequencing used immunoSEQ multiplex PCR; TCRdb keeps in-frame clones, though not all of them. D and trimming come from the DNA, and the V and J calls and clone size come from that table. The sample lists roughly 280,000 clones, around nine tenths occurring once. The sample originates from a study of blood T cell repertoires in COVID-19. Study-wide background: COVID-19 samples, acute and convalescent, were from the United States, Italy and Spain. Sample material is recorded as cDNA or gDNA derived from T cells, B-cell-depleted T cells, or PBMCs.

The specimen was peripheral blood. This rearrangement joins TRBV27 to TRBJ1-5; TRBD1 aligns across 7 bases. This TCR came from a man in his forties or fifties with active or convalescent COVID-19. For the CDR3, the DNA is TGTGCCAGCAGTCTCGGGGACAGACAGCCCCAGCATTTT. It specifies CASSLGDRQPQHF.